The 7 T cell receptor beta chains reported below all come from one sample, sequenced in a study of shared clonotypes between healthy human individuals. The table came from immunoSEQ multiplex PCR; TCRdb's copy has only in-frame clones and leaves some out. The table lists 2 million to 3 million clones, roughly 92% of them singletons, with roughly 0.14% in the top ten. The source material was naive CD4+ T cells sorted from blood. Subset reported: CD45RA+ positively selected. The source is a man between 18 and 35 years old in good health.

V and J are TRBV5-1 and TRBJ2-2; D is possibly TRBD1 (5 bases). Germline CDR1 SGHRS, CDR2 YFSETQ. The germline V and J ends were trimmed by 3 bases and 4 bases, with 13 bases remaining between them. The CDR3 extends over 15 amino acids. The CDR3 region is CASSSHLRVTGELFF. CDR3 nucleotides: TGCGCCAGCAGCTCCCACCTCAGGGTCACCGGGGAGCTGTTTTTT.

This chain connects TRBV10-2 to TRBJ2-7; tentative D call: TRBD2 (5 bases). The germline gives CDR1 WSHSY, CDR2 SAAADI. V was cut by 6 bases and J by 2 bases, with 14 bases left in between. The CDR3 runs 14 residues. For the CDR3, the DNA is TGCGCCAGCAGGGACGGACTGAACACCTACGAGCAGTACTTC. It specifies CASRDGLNTYEQYF.

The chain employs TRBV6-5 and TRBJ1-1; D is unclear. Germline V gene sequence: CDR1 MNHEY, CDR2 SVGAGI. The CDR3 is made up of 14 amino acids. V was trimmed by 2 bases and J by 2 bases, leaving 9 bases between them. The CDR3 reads CASSYQMINTEAFF. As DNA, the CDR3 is TGTGCCAGCAGTTACCAGATGATTAACACTGAAGCTTTCTTT.

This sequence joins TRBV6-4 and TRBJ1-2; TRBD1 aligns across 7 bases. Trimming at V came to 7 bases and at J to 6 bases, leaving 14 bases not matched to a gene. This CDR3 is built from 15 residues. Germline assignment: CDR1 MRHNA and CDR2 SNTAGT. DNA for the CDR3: TGTGCCAGCAACCCGGGGGGGGGACAGATCCATGGCTACACCTTC. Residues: CASNPGGGQIHGYTF.

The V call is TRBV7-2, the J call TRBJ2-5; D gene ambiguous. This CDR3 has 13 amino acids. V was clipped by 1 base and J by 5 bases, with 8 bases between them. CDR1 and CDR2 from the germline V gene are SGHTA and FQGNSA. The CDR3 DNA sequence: TGTGCCAGCAGCTTAGGTTTTGGGGAGACCCAGTACTTC. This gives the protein CASSLGFGETQYF.

The CDR3 protein is CASGGMDTGELFF. The CDR3 coding sequence is TGCGCCAGCGGCGGGATGGACACCGGGGAGCTGTTTTTT. The V call is TRBV5-1, the J call TRBJ2-2; tentatively, D is TRBD2 (6 bases). With 7 bases removed from V and 3 bases from J, the gap between germline ends came to 10 bases. This CDR3 region has 13 residues. Germline values: CDR1 SGHRS, CDR2 YFSETQ.

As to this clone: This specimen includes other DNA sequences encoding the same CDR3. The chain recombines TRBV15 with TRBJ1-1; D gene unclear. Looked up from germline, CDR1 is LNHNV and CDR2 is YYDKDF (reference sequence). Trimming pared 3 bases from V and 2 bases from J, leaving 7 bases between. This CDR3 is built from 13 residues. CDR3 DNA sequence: TGTGCCACCAGCAGGGAGGGAAACACTGAAGCTTTCTTT. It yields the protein CATSREGNTEAFF.